The sequence of this TCR beta chain was determined in a study of T cell responses to AZD1222 COVID-19 vaccine listed by TCRdb under 2021. Concerning the study at large: TCR sequencing was performed for 230 to 250 trial participants, of whom roughly 200 were given two doses of AZD1222 and around 26 were given two doses of MenACWY control vaccine. Enrollment into the trials was organized by age into subgroups of 18-55, 56-69 and 70-plus years, and those subgroups contained about 160, 30 and 59 TCR-sequenced participants, respectively. Here is what the overall study found, with its caveats: CD4 TCRs associated with the vaccine covered the entire spike protein, and the dominant responses were in regions 160-218 and 743-854. Epitopes outside the regions mutated in the B.1.351 and B.1.1.7 variants were reportedly recognized by nearly half of the unique spike-specific TCRs. Participants were mostly white British, with more females than males. The authors suggested clonal diversity may have been underestimated. A significant rise in spike-specific TCR breadth and depth was observed after two AZD1222 doses relative to day 0 and relative to MenACWY recipients. No day 14 peak-response samples were available, so repertoires were characterized only after the peak T cell response. Conclusions about previously exposed vaccinees are limited because only a handful of AZD1222 recipients were SARS-CoV-2 seropositive at baseline. In the small 56-69-year group, the increase in depth fell short of significance, most likely because of low power.

CDR1 and CDR2 (GTSNPN, SVGIG) derive from the germline V gene (reference sequence). The CDR3 contains 14 residues, cysteine and phenylalanine counted. CDR3 DNA only is kept here, 42 bases in frame from base 1. Between the V and J ends, shortened by 5 bases and 0 bases respectively, the junction contains 8 bases. The time point label here, explained by the study, means: about 28 days (+/-7) after the second vaccine dose. AZD1222 recipients with second doses at about 4 weeks or about 12 weeks were pooled, because spike-specific TCR depth and breadth did not differ between schedules. Vaccinee samples came from UK trials COV001 and COV002, including a single-blind randomized controlled phase 2/3 trial of AZD1222 (ChAdOx1 nCoV-19) in healthy adults. For TCRbeta chain sequencing, PBMC samples from trial participants were taken at day 0 and at day 28 after the second dose. On this clone: The clone's antigen remains unknown. No base-level quality is on record; no much larger clone is a single base apart.

The CDR3 regions of human TCRbeta chains were subjected to immunosequencing. On the authors' methods: Repertoire TCRs were checked for matches against a reference library of SARS-CoV-2-specific TCRs that had been generated using the MIRA antigen-specificity platform. Breadth meant the fraction of unique TCRs that were SARS-CoV-2-associated, whereas depth meant the fraction of total T cells that were SARS-CoV-2-associated. Using the MIRA data, each spike-specific TCR was assigned both to the spike region to which the TCR was reactive and to a CD4 or CD8 class. Log10-transformed breadth and depth values were compared by one-way ANOVA with Sidak's multiple comparisons tests. TCRdb obtained this table from immuneACCESS and retained in-frame rearrangements with V and J assigned. These tables miss some clones; where compared with another copy, unresolved V genes account for less than half of the shortfall, and the remainder is unexplained. The V and J calls and clone size were taken over from that table, and D and trimming were inferred from the DNA. The sample table lists about 120,000 clones, about 88% of them with a count of one. 3% of the sample rests with the top ten.

The chain was built from TRBV30 and TRBJ2-6, with an unclear D gene assignment. The specimen comprised peripheral blood, sampled 28 days after the second AZD1222 dose. The source is an adult who received the AZD1222 COVID-19 vaccine. The CDR3 region reads CAWRWSSGANVLTF. Read as DNA, the sequence is TGTGCCTGGCGCTGGAGCTCTGGGGCCAACGTCCTGACTTTC.